This T cell receptor beta chain was identified during a study of T-cell reconstitution after alpha-beta-depleted transplantation in children. There are many counts of this clonotype. V was trimmed by 6 bases and J by 1 base, leaving 12 bases between them. The CDR3 is made up of 14 amino acids. Germline CDR1 and CDR2: LNHDA and SQIVND (reference sequence). Using unique molecular identifiers, the investigators prepared the TCRbeta library. TCRdb fed the PCR reads into MiXCR, producing one record per CDR3 protein. The sample yields approximately 250,000 distinct CDR3 sequences, more than 7.5% seen once. This sequence joins TRBV19 and TRBJ1-1; D is unclear. The receptor was isolated from a human donor who donated a stem cell graft to a child with SCID. The sample consisted of PBMCs from the stem cell graft donor, taken from the stem cell graft. The CDR3 region has the DNA TGTGCCAGTAGCTACACCACCTCGAACACTGAAGCTTTCTTT. Translated, it gives CASSYTTSNTEAFF.